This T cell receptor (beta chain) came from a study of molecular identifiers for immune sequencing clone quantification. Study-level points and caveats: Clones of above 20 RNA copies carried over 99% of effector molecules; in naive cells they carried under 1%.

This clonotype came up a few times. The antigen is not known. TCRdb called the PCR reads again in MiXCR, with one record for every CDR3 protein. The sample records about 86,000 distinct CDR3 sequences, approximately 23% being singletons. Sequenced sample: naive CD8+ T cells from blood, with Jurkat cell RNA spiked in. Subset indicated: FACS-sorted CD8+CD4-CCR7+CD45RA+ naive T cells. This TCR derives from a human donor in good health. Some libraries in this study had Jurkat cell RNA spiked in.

CDR3 nucleotides: TGTGCCTGGAGAGGACAGGGGGCAGAAAAACTGTTTTTT. This encodes CAWRGQGAEKLFF. This chain links TRBV30 with TRBJ1-4, with 11 nucleotides matching TRBD1. Unmatched junction bases numbered 2, after V lost 3 bases and J lost 8 bases. Germline loops: CDR1 GTSNPN, CDR2 SVGIG (reference sequence). CDR3 length equals 13 residues.